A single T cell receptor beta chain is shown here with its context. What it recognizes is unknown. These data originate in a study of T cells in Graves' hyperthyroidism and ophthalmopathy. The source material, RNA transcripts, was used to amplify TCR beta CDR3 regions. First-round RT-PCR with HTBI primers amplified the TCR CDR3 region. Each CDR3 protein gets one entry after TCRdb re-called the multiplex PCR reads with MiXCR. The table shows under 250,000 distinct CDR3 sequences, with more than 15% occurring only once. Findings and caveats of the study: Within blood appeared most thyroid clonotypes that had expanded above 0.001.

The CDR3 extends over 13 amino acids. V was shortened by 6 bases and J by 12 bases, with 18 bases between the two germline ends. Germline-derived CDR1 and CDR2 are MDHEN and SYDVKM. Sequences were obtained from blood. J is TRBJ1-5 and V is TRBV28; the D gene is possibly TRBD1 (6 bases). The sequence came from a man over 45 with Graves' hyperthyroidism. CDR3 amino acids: CASRDPLGGLQHF. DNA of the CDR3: TGTGCCAGCAGAGACCCCCTGGGGGGGCTCCAGCATTTT.